This is a list of T cell receptor beta chains from one sample in a study of beta chain features in type 1 diabetes. TCRdb keeps only in-frame clones here, not all; method: immunoSEQ multiplex PCR. This table has hundreds of thousands of clones, roughly an eighth appearing once. The specimen was naive CD4+ T cells from blood. The receptors here all came from a man younger than 35 with type 1 diabetes. Both conserved end residues are trimmed from each CDR3. The order of the fields is V gene, CDR3 protein.

TRBV30 AWSPQSTRGYT
TRBV14 ASSHVTGPYEQY
TRBV2 AGLTGQETQY
TRBV25-1 ASSPAPGANVLT
TRBV18 ASSPQAAPDTQY
TRBV28 ASSSPEGVTSGGGDEQF
TRBV2 ASSEDLGADTQY
TRBV7-9 ASSLARLGEYNYGYT
TRBV6-1 ASSGEQF
TRBV29-1 SVEHSLAASETQY
TRBV4-1 ASSQDPSRAEKF
TRBV5-4 ASSLGWANTEAF
TRBV7-9 ASSLGTGNQPQH
TRBV4-1 ASSQHGGRYLYNEQF
TRBV7-9 ASSLQGNEQF
TRBV19 ASSIDPGTGELF
TRBV13 ASSSDGNNEQF
TRBV6-5 ASTPGRDPLKEQY
TRBV19 ASSNRADEQF
TRBV7-8 ASSLEGVTSNYGYT